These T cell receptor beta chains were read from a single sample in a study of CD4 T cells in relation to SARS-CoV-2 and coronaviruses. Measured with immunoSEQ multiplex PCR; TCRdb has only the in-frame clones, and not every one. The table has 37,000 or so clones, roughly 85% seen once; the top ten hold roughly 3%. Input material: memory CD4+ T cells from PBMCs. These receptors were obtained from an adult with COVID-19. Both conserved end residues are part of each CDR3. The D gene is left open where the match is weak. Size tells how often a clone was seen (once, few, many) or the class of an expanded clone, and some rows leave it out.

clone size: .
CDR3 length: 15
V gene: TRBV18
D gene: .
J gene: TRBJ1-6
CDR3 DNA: TGTGCCAGCTCACCACCGGGCAGGGTCGGTTCACCCCTCCACTTT
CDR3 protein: CASSPPGRVGSPLHF

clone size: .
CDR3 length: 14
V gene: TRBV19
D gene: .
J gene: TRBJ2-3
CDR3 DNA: TGTGCCAGTAGTCAAAGGCGGCCCACAGATACGCAGTATTTT
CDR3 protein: CASSQRRPTDTQYF

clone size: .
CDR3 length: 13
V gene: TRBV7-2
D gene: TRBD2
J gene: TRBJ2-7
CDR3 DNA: TGTGCCAGCAGCTCCTCTCTGGGGGGGGAGCAGTACTTC
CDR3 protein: CASSSSLGGEQYF

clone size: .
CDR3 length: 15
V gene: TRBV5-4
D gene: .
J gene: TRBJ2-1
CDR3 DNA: TGTGCCAGCAGTCGAGACCCCGTTTATGGCAATGAGCAGTTCTTC
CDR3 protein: CASSRDPVYGNEQFF

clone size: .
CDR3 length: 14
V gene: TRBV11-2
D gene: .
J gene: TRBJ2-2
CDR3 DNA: TGTGCCAGCAGCTTAGATAGGGTTAGCGGGGAGCTGTTTTTT
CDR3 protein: CASSLDRVSGELFF

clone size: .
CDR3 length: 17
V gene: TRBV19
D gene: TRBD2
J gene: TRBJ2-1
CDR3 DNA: TGTGCCAGTAGTCCCGCGATGGTAGCGGGAACTTACAATGAGCAGTTCTTC
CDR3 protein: CASSPAMVAGTYNEQFF

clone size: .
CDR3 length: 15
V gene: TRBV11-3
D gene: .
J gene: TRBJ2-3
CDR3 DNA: TGTGCCAGCAGCCGCGGGACTGGGGAGTGGGATACGCAGTATTTT
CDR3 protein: CASSRGTGEWDTQYF

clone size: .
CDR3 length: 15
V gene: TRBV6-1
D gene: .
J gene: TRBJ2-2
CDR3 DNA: TGTGCCAGCAGTGAATACAGGGAGAACACCGGGGAGCTGTTTTTT
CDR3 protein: CASSEYRENTGELFF

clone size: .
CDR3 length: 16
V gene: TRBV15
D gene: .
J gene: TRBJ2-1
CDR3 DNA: TGTGCCACCAGCAGTGTAGGACGGACCCGCTACAATGAGCAGTTCTTC
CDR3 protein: CATSSVGRTRYNEQFF

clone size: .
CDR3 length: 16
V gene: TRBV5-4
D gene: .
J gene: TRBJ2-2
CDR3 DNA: TGTGCCAGCAGCTTAAAGGAGCGGTCGAACACCGGGGAGCTGTTTTTT
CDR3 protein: CASSLKERSNTGELFF

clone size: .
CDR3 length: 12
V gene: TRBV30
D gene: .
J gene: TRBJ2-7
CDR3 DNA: TGTGCCTTGAAGACCGACTTGTACGAGCAGTACTTC
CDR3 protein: CALKTDLYEQYF

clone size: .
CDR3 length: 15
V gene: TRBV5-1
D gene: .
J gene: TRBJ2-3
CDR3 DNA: TGCGCCAGCAGCTTGGAGGGACTTACCACAGATACGCAGTATTTT
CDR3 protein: CASSLEGLTTDTQYF

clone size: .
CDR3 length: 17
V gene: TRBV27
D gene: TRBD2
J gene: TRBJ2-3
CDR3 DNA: TGTGCCAGCAGTAATTCAGCGGGGGTGTTTGCCACAGATACGCAGTATTTT
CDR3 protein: CASSNSAGVFATDTQYF

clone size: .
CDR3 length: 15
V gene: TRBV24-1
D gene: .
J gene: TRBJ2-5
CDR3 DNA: TGTGCCACCAGTGATCACGGTCAGGGAGGTGCGACCCAGTACTTC
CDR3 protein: CATSDHGQGGATQYF

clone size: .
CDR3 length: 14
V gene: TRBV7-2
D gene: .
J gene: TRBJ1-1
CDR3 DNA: TGTGCCAGCAGCTTAGAGGGTCGATACACTGAAGCTTTCTTT
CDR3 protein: CASSLEGRYTEAFF

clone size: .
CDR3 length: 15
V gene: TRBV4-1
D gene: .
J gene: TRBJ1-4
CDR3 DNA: TGCGCCAGCAGCCCCGGACGTGAGGGCGAGGAAAAACTGTTTTTT
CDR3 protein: CASSPGREGEEKLFF

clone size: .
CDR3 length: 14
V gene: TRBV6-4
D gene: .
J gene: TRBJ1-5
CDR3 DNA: TGTGCCAGCACGGACCCCAATAGCAATCAGCCCCAGCATTTT
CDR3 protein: CASTDPNSNQPQHF

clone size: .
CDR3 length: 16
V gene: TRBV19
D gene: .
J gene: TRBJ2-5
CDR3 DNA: TGTGCCAGTAGTATGACCAGCACTAGATTTCAAGAGACCCAGTACTTC
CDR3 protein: CASSMTSTRFQETQYF

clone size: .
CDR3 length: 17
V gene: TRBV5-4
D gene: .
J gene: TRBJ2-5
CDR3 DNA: TGTGCCAGCAGCTCCGGAACACAGAGAACGTACCAAGAGACCCAGTACTTC
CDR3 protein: CASSSGTQRTYQETQYF

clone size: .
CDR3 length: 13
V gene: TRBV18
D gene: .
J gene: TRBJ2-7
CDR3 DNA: TGTGCCAGCTCACCGGGACCAACCTACGAGCAGTACTTC
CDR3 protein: CASSPGPTYEQYF

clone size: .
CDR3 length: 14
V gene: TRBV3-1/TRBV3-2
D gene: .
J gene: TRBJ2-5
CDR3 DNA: TGTGCCAGCAGCCAATTAGGGGGAGCGGGTGAGCAGTACTTC
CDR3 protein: CASSQLGGAGEQYF

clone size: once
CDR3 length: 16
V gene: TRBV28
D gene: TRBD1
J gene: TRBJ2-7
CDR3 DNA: TGTGCCAGCAGTTTTATTAGTGCGGACAGGGCCTACGAGCAGTACTTC
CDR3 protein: CASSFISADRAYEQYF

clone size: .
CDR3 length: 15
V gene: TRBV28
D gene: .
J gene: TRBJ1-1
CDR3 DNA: TGTGCCAGCAGTTTTCGGTACGGGATCGGCACTGAAGCTTTCTTT
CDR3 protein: CASSFRYGIGTEAFF